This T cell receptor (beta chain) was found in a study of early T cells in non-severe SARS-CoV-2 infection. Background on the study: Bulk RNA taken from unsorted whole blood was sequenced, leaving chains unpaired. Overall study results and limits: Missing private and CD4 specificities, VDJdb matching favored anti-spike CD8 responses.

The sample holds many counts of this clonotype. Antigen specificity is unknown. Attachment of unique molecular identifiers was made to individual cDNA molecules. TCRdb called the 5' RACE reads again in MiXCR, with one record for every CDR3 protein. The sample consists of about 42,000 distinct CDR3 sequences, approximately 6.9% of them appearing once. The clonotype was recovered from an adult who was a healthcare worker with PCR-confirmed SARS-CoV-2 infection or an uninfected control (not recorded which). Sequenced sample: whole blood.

CDR3 sequence: CAIRTSGGAGTGELFF. The DNA for the CDR3 is TGCGCCATCCGGACTAGCGGGGGGGCAGGAACCGGGGAGCTGTTTTTT. The chain links TRBV10-2 to TRBJ2-2, with 15 bases fitting TRBD2. J lost 5 bases, V lost 10 bases, and 8 bases had no gene match. The CDR3 length is 16 residues. The germline CDR1 and CDR2 sequences are WSHSY and SAAADI.